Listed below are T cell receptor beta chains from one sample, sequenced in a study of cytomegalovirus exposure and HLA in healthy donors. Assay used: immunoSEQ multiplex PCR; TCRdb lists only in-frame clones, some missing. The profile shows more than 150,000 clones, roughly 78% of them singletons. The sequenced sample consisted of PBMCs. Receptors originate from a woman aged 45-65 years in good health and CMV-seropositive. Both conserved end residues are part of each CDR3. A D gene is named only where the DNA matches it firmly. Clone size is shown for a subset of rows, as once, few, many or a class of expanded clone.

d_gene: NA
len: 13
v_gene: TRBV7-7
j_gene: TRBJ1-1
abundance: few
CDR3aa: CASSLSVDTEAFF
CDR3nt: TGTGCTAGCAGCTTATCAGTGGACACTGAAGCTTTCTTT

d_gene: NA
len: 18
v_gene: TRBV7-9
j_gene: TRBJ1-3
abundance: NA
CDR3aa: CASSLALVVISSGNTIYF
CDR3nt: TGTGCCAGCAGCTTAGCATTGGTAGTGATTTCCTCTGGAAACACCATATATTTT

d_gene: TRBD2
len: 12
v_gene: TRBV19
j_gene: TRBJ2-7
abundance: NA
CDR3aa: CASGGGPYEQYF
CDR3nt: TGTGCCTCGGGGGGTGGACCCTACGAGCAGTACTTC

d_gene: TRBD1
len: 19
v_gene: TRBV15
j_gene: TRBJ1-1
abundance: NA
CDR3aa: CATSRDLGLTGVMNTEAFF
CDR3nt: TGTGCCACCAGCAGAGATCTCGGCCTCACAGGGGTCATGAACACTGAAGCTTTCTTT

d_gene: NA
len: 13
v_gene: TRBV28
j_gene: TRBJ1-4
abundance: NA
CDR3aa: CASLKWRDEKLFF
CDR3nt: TGTGCCAGCCTAAAATGGAGGGATGAAAAACTGTTTTTT

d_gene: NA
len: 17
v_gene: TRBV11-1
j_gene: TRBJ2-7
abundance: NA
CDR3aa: CASSLKAGTLKSYEQYF
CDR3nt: TGTGCCAGCAGCTTAAAAGCCGGGACACTTAAATCCTACGAGCAGTACTTC

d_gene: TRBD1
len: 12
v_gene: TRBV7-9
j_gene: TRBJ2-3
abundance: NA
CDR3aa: CASSQGGDTQYF
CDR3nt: TGTGCCAGCAGCCAAGGGGGCGATACGCAGTATTTT

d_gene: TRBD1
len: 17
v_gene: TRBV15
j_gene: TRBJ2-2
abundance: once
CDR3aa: CATSRLPRTGETGELFF
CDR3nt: TGTGCCACCAGCAGACTTCCTAGGACAGGGGAGACCGGGGAGCTGTTTTTT

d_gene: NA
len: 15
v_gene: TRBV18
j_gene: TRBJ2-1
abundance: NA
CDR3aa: CASSQTTNPWDEQFF
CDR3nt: TGTGCCAGCTCACAGACTACCAATCCCTGGGATGAGCAGTTCTTC

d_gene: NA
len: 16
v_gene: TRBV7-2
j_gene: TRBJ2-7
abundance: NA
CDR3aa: CASSLGGSTASYEQYF
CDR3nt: TGTGCCAGCAGCTTAGGAGGGTCGACGGCCTCCTACGAGCAGTACTTC

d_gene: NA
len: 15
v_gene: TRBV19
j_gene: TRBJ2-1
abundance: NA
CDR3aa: CASSPGGARYNEQFF
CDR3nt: TGTGCCAGTAGTCCTGGCGGGGCCCGGTACAATGAGCAGTTCTTC

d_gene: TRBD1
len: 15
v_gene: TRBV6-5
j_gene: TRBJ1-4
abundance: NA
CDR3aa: CASSYLGQGNEKLFF
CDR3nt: TGTGCCAGCAGTTACCTGGGACAGGGAAATGAAAAACTGTTTTTT

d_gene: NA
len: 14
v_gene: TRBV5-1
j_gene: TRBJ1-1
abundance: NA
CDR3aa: CASSEGHMNTEAFF
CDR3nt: TGCGCCAGCAGCGAGGGACATATGAACACTGAAGCTTTCTTT

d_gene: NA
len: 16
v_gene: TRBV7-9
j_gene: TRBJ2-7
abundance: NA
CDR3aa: CSSSSYRSAGSYEQYF
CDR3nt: TGTTCCAGCAGCTCTTATCGGAGCGCCGGGTCCTACGAGCAGTACTTC

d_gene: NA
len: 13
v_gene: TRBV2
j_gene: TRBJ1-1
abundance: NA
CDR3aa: CASSFIRDTEAFF
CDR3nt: TGTGCCAGCAGTTTTATACGGGACACTGAAGCTTTCTTT

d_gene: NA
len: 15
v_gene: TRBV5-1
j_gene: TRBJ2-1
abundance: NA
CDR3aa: CASSPKGYSYNEQFF
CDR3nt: TGCGCCAGCAGCCCCAAGGGGTACTCCTACAATGAGCAGTTCTTC

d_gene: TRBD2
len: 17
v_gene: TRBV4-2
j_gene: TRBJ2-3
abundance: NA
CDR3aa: CASSRGLAGGLTDTQYF
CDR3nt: TGTGCCAGCAGCCGAGGCCTAGCGGGGGGGCTCACAGATACGCAGTATTTT

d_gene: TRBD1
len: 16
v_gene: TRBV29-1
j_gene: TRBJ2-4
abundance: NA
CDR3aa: CSVRTGTELSWDIQYF
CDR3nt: TGCAGCGTGCGGACAGGGACCGAATTATCCTGGGACATTCAGTACTTC

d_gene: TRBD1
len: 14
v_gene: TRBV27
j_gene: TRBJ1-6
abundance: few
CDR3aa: CASNRQGGVSPLHF
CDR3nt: TGTGCCAGCAACCGTCAGGGGGGAGTTTCACCCCTCCACTTT

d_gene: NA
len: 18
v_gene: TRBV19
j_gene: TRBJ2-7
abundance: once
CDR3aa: CASSHAPIQGGQFYEQYF
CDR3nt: TGTGCCAGTAGTCACGCGCCGATACAGGGAGGGCAATTCTACGAGCAGTACTTC

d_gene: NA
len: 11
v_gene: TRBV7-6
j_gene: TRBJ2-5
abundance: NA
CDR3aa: CASSPRATQYF
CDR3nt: TGTGCCAGCAGCCCCAGGGCGACCCAGTACTTC

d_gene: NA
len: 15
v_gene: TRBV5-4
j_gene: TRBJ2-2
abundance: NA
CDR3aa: CASSLGLANTGELFF
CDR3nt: TGTGCCAGCAGCTTAGGCCTAGCGAACACCGGGGAGCTGTTTTTT

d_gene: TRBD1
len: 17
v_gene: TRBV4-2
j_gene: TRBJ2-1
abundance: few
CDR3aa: CASSQADYRGSYNEQFF
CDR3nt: TGTGCCAGCAGCCAGGCGGACTACAGGGGGTCCTACAATGAGCAGTTCTTC